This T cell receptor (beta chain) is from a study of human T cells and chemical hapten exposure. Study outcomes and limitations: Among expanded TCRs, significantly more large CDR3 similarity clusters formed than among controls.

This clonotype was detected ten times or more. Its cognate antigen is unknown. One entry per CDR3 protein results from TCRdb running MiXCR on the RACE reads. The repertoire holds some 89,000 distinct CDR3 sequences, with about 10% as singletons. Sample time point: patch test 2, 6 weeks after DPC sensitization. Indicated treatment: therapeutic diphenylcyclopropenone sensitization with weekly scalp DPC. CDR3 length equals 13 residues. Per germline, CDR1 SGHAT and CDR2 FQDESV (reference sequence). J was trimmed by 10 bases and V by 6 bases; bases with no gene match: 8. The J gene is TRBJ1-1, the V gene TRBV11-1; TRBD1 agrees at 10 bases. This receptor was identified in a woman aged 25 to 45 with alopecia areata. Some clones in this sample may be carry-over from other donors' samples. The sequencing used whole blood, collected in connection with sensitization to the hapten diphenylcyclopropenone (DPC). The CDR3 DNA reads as TGTGCCAGCAGTCGTCGGACAGGGGGGGTAGCTTTCTTT. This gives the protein CASSRRTGGVAFF.